This entry lists 32 T cell receptor beta chains sequenced from one sample in a study of blood T cells in healthy people across ages. A second about 7 to 12 cycle PCR used barcoded and J-beta primers. Via MiXCR, TCRdb re-called the 5' RACE reads, giving one row per CDR3 protein. The data hold 950,000 to 1,200,000 distinct CDR3 sequences, with approximately 38% observed a single time. Material: blood. These receptors all come from a man aged 18 to 29 in good health.

This clonotype was seen only a few times. The genes are TRBV13 and TRBJ1-4, with TRBD1 as a possible D gene (5 bases). The CDR3 loop spans 15 amino acids. Germline V gene sequence: CDR1 PRHDT, CDR2 FYEKMQ (reference sequence). V gave up 0 bases and J gave up 2 bases, with 7 bases separating them. The CDR3 is CASSLGEGTNEKLFF. The CDR3 nucleotides read TGTGCCAGCAGCTTAGGGGAGGGGACTAATGAAAAACTGTTTTTT.

The rearrangement uses TRBV12-3 or TRBV12-4 and TRBJ1-4; no clear D. CDR3 length: 14 amino acids. With 6 bases removed from V and 2 bases from J, the gap between germline ends came to 10 bases. CDR3: CASSLRRTNEKLFF. The CDR3 DNA reads TGTGCCAGCAGCTTACGGCGGACTAATGAAAAACTGTTTTTT.

V usage is TRBV12-3 or TRBV12-4 and J usage is TRBJ2-3; the D gene is possibly TRBD2 (6 bases). The CDR3 has 15 residues. Trimming removed 6 bases from V and 2 bases from J, with 15 bases in between. This CDR3 is CASSPAAGPTDTQYF. The CDR3 nucleotides read TGTGCCAGCAGCCCGGCGGCGGGGCCCACAGATACGCAGTATTTT.

Turning to this clonotype: Compared with germline, one end of the junction differs, possibly owing to a read error. CDR3 residues: CATSEGRNYEQYF. CDR3 DNA: TGTGCCACCAGTGAGGGGAGAAACTACGAGCAGTACTTC. This chain uses TRBV10-3 with TRBJ2-5; perhaps D is TRBD1 or TRBD2 (5 bases each). The J call may be mistaken, given a closer DNA end match to TRBJ2-7. Germline V gene lookup returns CDR1 ENHRY and CDR2 SYGVKD. The CDR3 length is 13 residues.

This clonotype was counted a single time. The chain joins TRBV6-2 or TRBV6-3 to TRBJ2-3, with D unclear. Germline values: CDR1 MNHEY, CDR2 SVGEGT. The V gene lost 5 bases and the J gene lost 2 bases, with 11 bases spanning the gap. This CDR3 is 14 amino acids long. DNA for the CDR3: TGTGCCAGCAGTGAGAGATTTTTCACAGATACGCAGTATTTT. Translation: CASSERFFTDTQYF.

The V and J genes are TRBV7-9 and TRBJ1-1; possibly TRBD1 for D (5 bases). The CDR3 is 15 amino acids. Germline assignment: CDR1 SEHNR and CDR2 FQNEAQ (reference sequence). Trimming left V 5 bases short and J 4 bases short, with 17 bases between. This chain's CDR3 is CASSPGGRGATEAFF. As DNA, the CDR3 is TGTGCCAGCAGCCCTGGGGGTAGAGGGGCCACTGAAGCTTTCTTT.

This clonotype turned up a few times. The V and J genes are TRBV21-1 and TRBJ1-1; TRBD1 reflects the table's D call only, with no check against the DNA. TRBV21-1 is a recognized pseudogene. The CDR3 has 15 amino acids. CDR3 loop: CASSLRGGGHTEAFF. In DNA form, the CDR3 reads TGTGCCAGCAGCCTCAGAGGGGGGGGGCACACTGAAGCTTTCTTT.

This clonotype was counted between two and nine times. This chain links TRBV7-2 with TRBJ2-3; D is unresolved. The length of the CDR3 is 12 residues. Germline loops: CDR1 SGHTA, CDR2 FQGNSA. Trimming removed 5 bases from V and 6 bases from J, with 9 bases in between. In nucleotides, the CDR3 is TGTGCCAGCAGCCCCAACATGGATACGCAGTATTTT. The encoded protein is CASSPNMDTQYF.

The chain joins TRBV20-1 to TRBJ1-2; a weak D match, TRBD1 (5 bases). V shed 3 bases and J shed 2 bases, with 16 bases lying between them. CDR3 size: 15 residues. Germline V gene sequence: CDR1 DFQATT, CDR2 SNEGSKA (reference sequence). The DNA of the CDR3 is TGCAGTGCTAGCCTCCCAGGGTCGGGGAACTATGGCTACACCTTC. It encodes CSASLPGSGNYGYTF.

DNA of the CDR3: TGTGCCATCAGTGCGTTAGTGGACAGCAGCACCGGGGAGCTGTTTTTT. Encoded protein: CAISALVDSSTGELFF. The chain couples TRBV10-3 to TRBJ2-2; perhaps TRBD1 as D (6 bases). V was pared by 4 bases and J by 4 bases, with 16 bases between. The CDR3 runs 16 residues. Per germline, CDR1 ENHRY and CDR2 SYGVKD.

The chain couples TRBV20-1 to TRBJ2-3; TRBD2 matches 11 bases. This CDR3 comprises 15 residues. The V segment lost 8 bases and the J segment 6 bases; nucleotides outside the gene matches: 13. From germline, CDR1 is DFQATT and CDR2 SNEGSKA (reference sequence). CDR3 DNA sequence: TGCAGTTCTACCGGGACTAGCGGATCAATGGATACGCAGTATTTT. It is translated as CSSTGTSGSMDTQYF.

The genes are TRBV6-6 and TRBJ1-1; D unresolved. The CDR3 totals 15 residues. V gave up 2 bases and J gave up 0 bases, with 10 bases separating them. Looked up from germline, CDR1 is MNHNY and CDR2 is SVGAGI (reference sequence). This CDR3 reads CASSYRVGMNTEAFF. CDR3 DNA: TGTGCCAGCAGTTACAGGGTGGGAATGAACACTGAAGCTTTCTTT.

The rearrangement joins TRBV6-2 or TRBV6-3 to TRBJ2-1; weak D call: TRBD2 (7 bases). The CDR3 covers 15 residues. Germline assignment: CDR1 MNHEY and CDR2 SVGEGT. Trimming took off 2 bases at V and 5 bases at J, with 13 bases between the two ends. The DNA of the CDR3 is TGTGCCAGCAGTTACGCGGGGGCATACAACAATGAGCAGTTCTTC. Protein product: CASSYAGAYNNEQFF.

The chain is built from TRBV12-3 or TRBV12-4 and TRBJ2-1; a possible D gene is TRBD1 (5 bases). Trimming took 7 bases from V and 2 from J, leaving 9 bases between them. The CDR3 has 13 amino acids. The CDR3 here is CASNPGTYNEQFF. The CDR3 DNA reads TGTGCCAGCAACCCAGGGACCTACAATGAGCAGTTCTTC.

With regard to this clonotype: One base away lies a much larger clone, so this may be a sequencing read error. The chain uses TRBV28 and TRBJ2-3; TRBD1 agrees at 10 bases. This CDR3 region has 15 residues. Germline V gene sequence: CDR1 MDHEN, CDR2 SYDVKM. CDR3 sequence (DNA): TGTGTCAGCAGTTTGGGGACAGGGGGCACAGATACGCAGTATTTT. Translated, it gives CVSSLGTGGTDTQYF.

This clonotype was recorded a few times. The rearrangement joins TRBV7-2 to TRBJ2-2; D not certain. V shed 9 bases and J shed 10 bases, with 21 bases lying between them. CDR1 is SGHTA, CDR2 FQGNSA, per germline. The CDR3 sequence is 14 residues long. CDR3 in DNA: TGTGCCAGTAAACAGAAGGCACTACGTGAGGAGCTGTTTTTT. This translates into CASKQKALREELFF.

This clonotype has more than one count but fewer than ten. This chain uses TRBV6-2 or TRBV6-3 with TRBJ1-1; D is undetermined. This CDR3 has 15 residues. Germline lookup yields CDR1 MNHEY and CDR2 SVGEGT. Trimming cost V 0 bases and J 1 base, with 9 bases left between them. The CDR3 DNA reads TGTGCCAGCAGTTACTCCCGGGAGACGAACACTGAAGCTTTCTTT. Protein product: CASSYSRETNTEAFF.

This clonotype was counted only a few times. CDR3 in amino acids: CSARATGRYYGYTF. DNA for the CDR3: TGCAGTGCTAGAGCGACAGGTCGTTACTATGGCTACACCTTC. The chain links TRBV20-1 to TRBJ1-2; possibly TRBD1 for D (6 bases). CDR3 length: 14 amino acids. V shed 1 base and J shed 3 bases, with 12 bases lying between them. In germline, CDR1 is DFQATT, CDR2 SNEGSKA (reference sequence).

The chain has TRBV29-1 and TRBJ1-1; 7 positions match TRBD1. Germline values: CDR1 SQVTM, CDR2 ANQGSEA. J gave up 4 bases and V 4 bases, and 6 bases lay outside the gene matches. CDR3 size: 13 residues. CDR3 bases: TGCAGCGTTGCGGAGGGGGCAGTCACTGAAGCTTTCTTT. It yields the protein CSVAEGAVTEAFF.

V usage is TRBV6-6 and J usage is TRBJ2-5, with D maybe TRBD2 (6 bases). The CDR3 spans 15 residues. Germline V CDR1 and CDR2: MNHNY, SVGAGI (reference sequence). V dropped 4 bases and J dropped 11 bases, with 23 bases sitting between them. CDR3 protein: CASSLGGIRNNEQYF. As DNA, the CDR3 is TGTGCCAGCAGTTTAGGAGGGATTCGTAACAATGAGCAGTACTTC.

This chain links TRBV24-1 with TRBJ1-5, with a weak D call TRBD1 (5 bases). The CDR3 extends over 15 amino acids. Germline V gene data show CDR1 as KGHDR and CDR2 as SFDVKD. V lost 7 bases and J 0 bases, leaving 12 bases between the germline ends. This CDR3 reads CATSPGTYSNQPQHF. CDR3 bases: TGTGCCACCAGCCCCGGGACTTATAGCAATCAGCCCCAGCATTTT.

This clonotype has a handful of counts. The chain links TRBV7-9 to TRBJ1-2, with D possibly TRBD1 on 5 matching bases. The CDR3 runs 15 residues. Germline-derived CDR1 and CDR2 are SEHNR and FQNEAQ (reference sequence). Trimming took 0 bases from V and 4 from J, leaving 12 bases between them. As DNA, the CDR3 is TGTGCCAGCAGCTTAGCGCCCCAGACAGTCTATGGCTACACCTTC. This codes for CASSLAPQTVYGYTF.

The chain joins TRBV5-1 to TRBJ2-3, with TRBD2 matching 7 bases. The V segment lost 1 base and the J segment 4 bases; nucleotides outside the gene matches: 6. The CDR3 spans 15 residues. Germline loops: CDR1 SGHRS, CDR2 YFSETQ. The chain's CDR3 is CASSLLASGADTQYF. The CDR3 coding sequence is TGCGCCAGCAGCTTGTTAGCCAGCGGGGCAGATACGCAGTATTTT.

There are a few counts of this clonotype. This rearrangement joins TRBV6-2 or TRBV6-3 to TRBJ2-5; D might be TRBD1 (8 bases). The ends were cut back, 5 bases at V and 4 bases at J, with 14 bases in the middle. CDR3 length equals 14 residues. Looked up from germline, CDR1 is MNHEY and CDR2 is SVGEGT. The CDR3 spells CASSVDREGETQYF. CDR3 in DNA: TGTGCCAGCAGTGTGGACAGGGAGGGAGAGACCCAGTACTTC.

This clonotype was observed a few times. This chain connects TRBV5-1 to TRBJ2-7; a possible D gene is TRBD2 (5 bases). V gave up 2 bases and J gave up 5 bases, with 14 bases separating them. Germline CDR1 reads SGHRS; CDR2 reads YFSETQ. The CDR3 extends over 14 amino acids. CDR3: CASSLEGSEDEQYF. In DNA form, the CDR3 reads TGCGCCAGCAGCTTAGAAGGGAGTGAGGACGAGCAGTACTTC. The whole variable domain, remainder taken from reference TRBV5-1 and TRBJ2-7, is KAGVTQTPRYLIKTRGQQVTLSCSPISGHRSVSWYQQTPGQGLQFLFEYFSETQRNKGNFPGRFSGRQFSNSRSEMNVSTLELGDSALYLCASSLEGSEDEQYFGPGTRLTVT.

This sequence joins TRBV20-1 and TRBJ1-3; no firm D call. This CDR3 comprises 14 residues. V lost 0 bases and J lost 3, with 9 bases in between. Germline loops: CDR1 DFQATT, CDR2 SNEGSKA (reference sequence). CDR3 loop: CSARDRIDGNTIYF. The CDR3 DNA sequence: TGCAGTGCTAGAGATAGGATAGATGGAAACACCATATATTTT.

This chain links TRBV6-5 with TRBJ1-2; D remains ambiguous. The germline V gene has CDR1 MNHEY and CDR2 SVGAGI. The CDR3 spans 14 residues. The V gene lost 6 bases and the J gene lost 7 bases, with 18 bases spanning the gap. The CDR3 region is CASSQTPAGRGYTF. In nucleotides, the CDR3 is TGTGCCAGCAGCCAGACTCCCGCCGGGCGTGGCTACACCTTC.

This clonotype was counted only a few times. The chain is built from TRBV5-6 and TRBJ1-1; 8 nucleotides align to TRBD1. The junction had 13 bases not matched to a gene; V was cut back by 3 bases and J by 0 bases. The V gene's germline CDR1 is SGHDT and CDR2 YYEEEE. This CDR3 is 18 amino acids long. The CDR3 is CASSSALNRGNMNTEAFF. CDR3 in DNA: TGTGCCAGCAGCTCGGCCCTTAACAGGGGGAACATGAACACTGAAGCTTTCTTT.

This chain uses TRBV12-3 or TRBV12-4 with TRBJ2-5, with D hard to call. The length of the CDR3 is 11 residues. Trimming took 6 bases from V and 11 from J, leaving 13 bases between them. The chain's CDR3 is CASRWDNEQYF. The CDR3 DNA sequence: TGTGCCAGCAGATGGGATAATGAGCAGTACTTC.

This chain links TRBV29-1 with TRBJ1-5, with D hard to call. This CDR3 region has 12 residues. Germline V gene lookup returns CDR1 SQVTM and CDR2 ANQGSEA. The V end was cut by 7 bases, the J end by 0 bases, with 7 bases between. The CDR3 DNA reads as TGCAGCGCCTTATATAGCAATCAGCCCCAGCATTTT. Amino acid sequence: CSALYSNQPQHF.

The chain links TRBV7-2 to TRBJ2-7, with TRBD2 matching over 7 bases. TRBJ2-5 explains the end of the DNA better; the J call may be wrong. Germline V gives CDR1 SGHTA, CDR2 FQGNSA. The CDR3 covers 16 residues. CDR3 nucleotide sequence: TGTGCCAGCAGCCCGTCGTTGGAGCGGGGAAGGGAGACCCAGTACTTC. Protein product: CASSPSLERGRETQYF.

This clonotype has only a few counts. The J gene is TRBJ1-4, the V gene TRBV6-5; D call uncertain. The CDR3 is 13 residues long. Germline V gives CDR1 MNHEY, CDR2 SVGAGI. V lost 2 bases and J 7 bases, leaving 8 bases between the germline ends. CDR3 region: CASSYRRIEKLFF. CDR3 DNA sequence: TGTGCCAGCAGTTACCGGAGGATTGAAAAACTGTTTTTT.